These 5 T cell receptor beta chains share one sample of origin, sequenced in a study of CD8+ T cells in alopecia areata. Specified treatment: oral pan-JAK inhibitor, 5-10 mg twice daily. Following extraction, RNA underwent reverse transcription to cDNA, which served as the sequencing template. The data were produced by immunoSEQ multiplex PCR, yet TCRdb's version contains in-frame clones alone and is incomplete. This sample carries 190,000 or so clones, around 60% of them seen once, and the ten largest clones take around 12%. The specimen comprised CD8+ T cells sorted from blood, sampled at week 24, from a patient treated with tofacitinib. These receptors all come from a human donor with alopecia areata.

V gene TRBV29-1 combines with J gene TRBJ1-2, with D unclear. Looked up from germline, CDR1 is SQVTM and CDR2 is ANQGSEA. The V gene lost 7 bases and the J gene lost 0 bases, with 12 bases spanning the gap. CDR3 length: 13 amino acids. The CDR3: CSEGRAANYGYTF. CDR3 in DNA: TGCAGCGAAGGACGGGCGGCTAACTATGGCTACACCTTC.

Notes on this clone: At one end the junction does not follow the germline gene, possibly because of a read error. This chain links TRBV7-9 with TRBJ2-4; the D gene is possibly TRBD1 (6 bases). The CDR3 is made up of 11 amino acids. Germline assignment: CDR1 SEHNR and CDR2 FQNEAQ (reference sequence). The CDR3 sequence: CASSLGQVLDF. CDR3 bases: TGTGCCAGCAGCTTAGGACAGGTTTTGGACTTC.

V and J are TRBV4-1 and TRBJ1-1; 10 bases map to TRBD1. Losses at the gene ends were 5 bases for V and 5 bases for J; bases not matched to a gene: 5. The CDR3 runs to 14 residues. Germline loops: CDR1 MGHRA, CDR2 YSYEKL. The CDR3 sequence: CASSGTGVKTEAFF. DNA for the CDR3: TGCGCCAGCAGCGGGACAGGGGTTAAGACTGAAGCTTTCTTT.

The rearrangement joins TRBV12-5 to TRBJ2-2; weak D call: TRBD1 (5 bases). Between the trimmed V and J ends, which lost 2 bases and 3 bases, there was a span of 10 bases. This CDR3 has 15 amino acids. CDR1 is LGHNT and CDR2 is FRNRAP in the germline V gene. DNA for the CDR3: TGTGCTAGTGGTTTGAGGCAGGGCTACACCGGGGAGCTGTTTTTT. Amino acids: CASGLRQGYTGELFF.

V and J are TRBV27 and TRBJ1-2; TRBD1 matches 11 bases. Germline CDR1 MNHEY, CDR2 SMNVEV (reference sequence). CDR3 length equals 15 residues. The V and J ends lost 3 bases and 4 bases, in that order; junction bases with no gene match: 4. The CDR3 bases are TGTGCCAGCAGTTTCGGACAGGGGGCCAGCTATGGCTACACCTTC. As protein: CASSFGQGASYGYTF.